These 31 T cell receptor beta chains originate from one sample sequenced in a study of CD8 T cells in Susac syndrome. A quantity of about 0.5 to 1 ug RNA underwent reverse transcription using random hexamers. TCRdb fed the immunoSEQ multiplex PCR reads into MiXCR, producing one record per CDR3 protein. The sample carries about 130,000 distinct CDR3 sequences, over 75% recorded once. Sequencing was carried out using CD8+ T cells from PBMCs. These receptors were obtained from a human donor with multiple sclerosis.

The chain joins TRBV12-3 or TRBV12-4 to TRBJ2-7, with 11 bases fitting TRBD2. After removal of 2 bases from V and 3 bases from J, the junction contained 12 bases not matched to a gene. The CDR3 loop spans 18 amino acids. The CDR3 DNA sequence: TGTGCCAGCAGTTTAAAGGCTCGGGGACTAGCGGTCAACTACGAGCAGTACTTC. It codes for CASSLKARGLAVNYEQYF.

The chain has TRBV30 and TRBJ1-2; D remains unclear. Trimming removed 0 bases at V and 12 bases at J, with 14 bases between. CDR1 and CDR2 from the germline V gene are GTSNPN and SVGIG (reference sequence). CDR3 size: 12 residues. CDR3 in DNA: TGTGCCTGGAGTGTACGGCGGGCCCCTGACACCTTC. It is translated as CAWSVRRAPDTF. Full variable domain (remainder filled in from reference TRBV30 and TRBJ1-2): SQTIHQWPATLVQPVGSPLSLECTVEGTSNPNLYWYRQAAGRGLQLLFYSVGIGQISSEVPQNLSASRPQDRQFILSSKKLLLSDSGFYLCAWSVRRAPDTFGSGTRLTVV.

V gene TRBV4-3 combines with J gene TRBJ2-3; D is unresolved. The germline V and J ends were trimmed by 3 bases and 6 bases, with 13 bases remaining between them. This CDR3 region has 14 residues. Germline CDR1 and CDR2: LGHNA and YSLEER. CDR3 loop: CASSHDGTLDTQYF. The CDR3, as DNA: TGCGCCAGCAGCCATGACGGCACATTGGATACGCAGTATTTT.

In its sample, this clonotype was seen a few times. The chain employs TRBV25-1 and TRBJ1-2; TRBD1 might be the D (5 bases). Per germline, CDR1 MGHDK and CDR2 SYGVNS. The CDR3 consists of 14 residues. V was trimmed by 1 base and J by 3 bases, leaving 9 bases between them. The CDR3 spells CASSEFGDDYGYTF. The CDR3 coding sequence is TGTGCCAGCAGTGAATTTGGGGACGACTATGGCTACACCTTC.

The table lists this clonotype with a few counts. CDR3 sequence: CASSQVSLVTYNEQFF. CDR3 coding DNA: TGCGCCAGCAGCCAAGTGAGCCTAGTTACCTACAATGAGCAGTTCTTC. The rearrangement links TRBV4-1 to TRBJ2-1; no clear D gene. Germline CDR1 is MGHRA and CDR2 is YSYEKL. Trimming removed 1 base at V and 2 bases at J, with 12 bases between. The CDR3 is 16 residues long.

This clonotype was counted a single time. This rearrangement joins TRBV28 to TRBJ1-1; D is undetermined. The ends were cut back, 3 bases at V and 2 bases at J, with 10 bases in the middle. The CDR3 consists of 14 residues. Germline CDR1 is MDHEN and CDR2 is SYDVKM. CDR3 protein: CASSFFTDNTEAFF. The DNA for the CDR3 is TGTGCCAGCAGTTTTTTTACGGATAACACTGAAGCTTTCTTT.

The CDR3, as DNA: TGTGCCAGCAGTTTCTATGGGGGCTCGGCTGAAGCTTTCTTT. It yields the protein CASSFYGGSAEAFF. The chain is built from TRBV28 and TRBJ1-1, with D maybe TRBD1 (6 bases). The germline gives CDR1 MDHEN, CDR2 SYDVKM. This CDR3 contains 14 residues. V shed 3 bases and J shed 6 bases, with 14 bases lying between them.

The chain joins TRBV27 to TRBJ2-7; 7 bases map to TRBD1. Germline assignment: CDR1 MNHEY and CDR2 SMNVEV (reference sequence). This CDR3 region has 13 residues. J lost 2 bases, V lost 11 bases, and 9 bases had no gene match. The CDR3 sequence is CASRTGNPYEQYF. The CDR3 DNA sequence: TGTGCCTCCCGGACAGGTAACCCCTACGAGCAGTACTTC.

The chain joins TRBV30 to TRBJ1-4, with TRBD1 as a possible D gene (5 bases). Trimming removed 6 bases at V and 5 bases at J, with 22 bases between. The germline V gene encodes CDR1 GTSNPN and CDR2 SVGIG (reference sequence). The CDR3 length is 16 residues. The CDR3 DNA reads as TGTGCCTGCGCAGCGGGCCAGGGAAAAGCGAATGAAAAACTGTTTTTT. Translating gives CACAAGQGKANEKLFF.

In its sample, this clonotype was seen a few times. This chain connects TRBV6-2 or TRBV6-3 to TRBJ1-5; a weak D match, TRBD1 (6 bases). Germline values: CDR1 MNHEY, CDR2 SVGEGT. The ends were cut back, 1 base at V and 7 bases at J, with 11 bases in the middle. The CDR3 length is 14 residues. The CDR3 DNA reads TGTGCCAGCAGTTACTTTCAGGGGACCCAGCCCCAGCATTTT. This sequence encodes CASSYFQGTQPQHF.

V usage is TRBV28 and J usage is TRBJ1-2, with 7 bases lining up with TRBD1. The CDR3 runs 14 residues. CDR1 and CDR2 (germline): MDHEN, SYDVKM. The ends lost 6 bases at V and 3 bases at J; junction bases unmatched: 7. CDR3 protein: CASRSSGTDYGYTF. The CDR3 nucleotides are TGTGCCAGCAGATCCTCCGGGACAGACTATGGCTACACCTTC.

The chain's CDR3 is CASSSEVFNEQFF. The DNA for the CDR3 is TGTGCCAGCAGCTCGGAGGTCTTCAATGAGCAGTTCTTC. This chain links TRBV5-6 with TRBJ2-1, with D tentatively TRBD2 (5 bases). Germline V gene data show CDR1 as SGHDT and CDR2 as YYEEEE. The CDR3 covers 13 residues. The V end was cut by 3 bases, the J end by 6 bases, with 10 bases between.

This chain connects TRBV5-1 to TRBJ2-1; 10 bases are a match to TRBD1. The junction had 7 bases not matched to a gene; V was cut back by 2 bases and J by 8 bases. The V gene's germline CDR1 is SGHRS and CDR2 YFSETQ. This CDR3 has 15 residues. The CDR3 is CASSFFGTGDHEQFF. As DNA, the CDR3 is TGCGCCAGCAGCTTTTTCGGGACAGGGGACCATGAGCAGTTCTTC.

The genes are TRBV9 and TRBJ2-7; 9 bases line up with TRBD1. Germline V gives CDR1 SGDLS, CDR2 YYNGEE. The V and J ends lost 1 base and 5 bases, in that order; junction bases with no gene match: 4. The CDR3 covers 14 residues. The CDR3 sequence: CASSVTGGADEQYF. The DNA for the CDR3 is TGTGCCAGCAGCGTAACAGGGGGCGCGGACGAGCAGTACTTC. Looking up the rest from reference TRBV9 and TRBJ2-7 gives the full variable domain: DSGVTQTPKHLITATGQRVTLRCSPRSGDLSVYWYQQSLDQGLQFLIQYYNGEERAKGNILERFSAQQFPDLHSELNLSSLELGDSALYFCASSVTGGADEQYFGPGTRLTVT.

The chain is built from TRBV7-9 and TRBJ1-2; possibly TRBD1 for D (5 bases). Germline assignment: CDR1 SEHNR and CDR2 FQNEAQ (reference sequence). The ends were cut back, 5 bases at V and 5 bases at J, with 21 bases in the middle. The CDR3 runs to 16 residues. The CDR3 here is CASSSGDGSYAYGYTF. The CDR3 region has the DNA TGTGCCAGCAGCAGTGGGGACGGATCCTATGCTTATGGCTACACCTTC. The full variable domain, rest sourced from reference TRBV7-9 and TRBJ1-2, is DTGVSQNPRHKITKRGQNVTFRCDPISEHNRLYWYRQTLGQGPEFLTYFQNEAQLEKSRLLSDRFSAERPKGSFSTLEIQRTEQGDSAMYLCASSSGDGSYAYGYTFGSGTRLTVV.

The table lists this clonotype with a few counts. The chain joins TRBV28 to TRBJ2-7; D tentatively reads TRBD1 or TRBD2 (5 bases each). Germline V gene sequence: CDR1 MDHEN, CDR2 SYDVKM. This CDR3 comprises 15 residues. The V end was cut by 6 bases, the J end by 2 bases, with 17 bases between. This CDR3 is CASRPLGGDPYEQYF. In DNA, the CDR3 is TGTGCCAGCAGACCCCTTGGTGGGGACCCCTACGAGCAGTACTTC.

The rearrangement joins TRBV9 to TRBJ1-1; D is perhaps TRBD1 (6 bases). The V end lost 3 bases, the J end lost 6 bases, and 12 bases lay between the germline ends. The CDR3 is 13 amino acids. Germline CDR1 SGDLS, CDR2 YYNGEE. CDR3 in DNA: TGTGCCAGCAGCGCTCTGAGGGGGGCTGAAGCTTTCTTT. Its protein product is CASSALRGAEAFF.

This chain connects TRBV7-9 to TRBJ1-1, with D possibly matching TRBD1 (5 bases). CDR1 and CDR2 (germline): SEHNR, FQNEAQ (reference sequence). The CDR3 extends over 14 amino acids. V was clipped by 5 bases and J by 1 base, with 11 bases between them. The CDR3 nucleotides read TGTGCCAGCAGCCCCGCGGGGGGGAACACTGAAGCTTTCTTT. It is translated as CASSPAGGNTEAFF.

The chain links TRBV27 to TRBJ1-3; maybe TRBD1 (5 bases). The CDR3 loop spans 13 amino acids. Between the trimmed V and J ends, which lost 6 bases and 2 bases, there was a span of 8 bases. The germline V gene encodes CDR1 MNHEY and CDR2 SMNVEV (reference sequence). CDR3 loop: CASRQAPGNTIYF. CDR3 DNA: TGTGCCAGCAGACAGGCACCTGGAAACACCATATATTTT.

This clonotype was seen only once. The V and J genes are TRBV7-6 and TRBJ1-2; the D is unclear. CDR1 and CDR2 (germline): SGHVS, FNYEAQ. The CDR3 consists of 16 residues. V dropped 5 bases and J dropped 8 bases, with 24 bases sitting between them. CDR3 nucleotides: TGTGCCAGCAGCCCTTTTCTCGGCAGCAGAGGCGAGGGCTACACCTTC. This sequence encodes CASSPFLGSRGEGYTF. Drawing the rest from reference TRBV7-6 and TRBJ1-2, the complete variable domain is GAGVSQSPRYKVTKRGQDVALRCDPISGHVSLYWYRQALGQGPEFLTYFNYEAQQDKSGLPNDRFSAERPEGSISTLTIQRTEQRDSAMYRCASSPFLGSRGEGYTFGSGTRLTVV.

The V and J genes are TRBV3-1 and TRBJ2-1; 11 nucleotides agree with TRBD2. The germline gives CDR1 LGHDT, CDR2 YNNKEL (reference sequence). V shed 2 bases, J shed 0 bases, and the junction held 12 bases outside the gene matches. The CDR3 has 20 residues. In nucleotides, the CDR3 is TGTGCCAGCAGCCAACGCGGGACTAGCGGCCGTCCAAGCTCCTACAATGAGCAGTTCTTC. Its protein is CASSQRGTSGRPSSYNEQFF.

This chain uses TRBV27 with TRBJ1-4; 8 bases are shared with TRBD1. V lost 5 bases and J lost 5; bases outside the gene matches: 7. Germline V gene lookup returns CDR1 MNHEY and CDR2 SMNVEV (reference sequence). The CDR3 extends over 15 amino acids. CDR3 region: CASSQWTGRNEKLFF. The CDR3 bases are TGTGCCAGCAGTCAATGGACAGGGAGAAATGAAAAACTGTTTTTT. The full variable domain, rest sourced from reference TRBV27 and TRBJ1-4, is EAQVTQNPRYLITVTGKKLTVTCSQNMNHEYMSWYRQDPGLGLRQIYYSMNVEVTDKGDVPEGYKVSRKEKRNFPLILESPSPNQTSLYFCASSQWTGRNEKLFFGSGTQLSVL.

V usage is TRBV20-1 and J usage is TRBJ2-3, with 10 positions matching TRBD2. Germline values: CDR1 DFQATT, CDR2 SNEGSKA (reference sequence). After removal of 1 base from V and 6 bases from J, the junction contained 13 bases not matched to a gene. CDR3 length equals 17 residues. CDR3 residues: CSARGPTSSGGWDTQYF. Here the CDR3 DNA reads TGCAGTGCTAGAGGCCCTACCTCTAGCGGGGGTTGGGATACGCAGTATTTT.

The chain links TRBV12-3 or TRBV12-4 to TRBJ2-2; 7 nucleotides align to TRBD2. The J segment lost 4 bases and the V segment lost 6 bases, leaving 20 bases of the junction unmatched. CDR3 size: 19 residues. The CDR3 loop is CASRLPGGEPSSITGELFF. Written as DNA, the CDR3 is TGTGCCAGCAGACTACCTGGGGGGGAGCCGTCGAGTATCACCGGGGAGCTGTTTTTT.

The gene calls are TRBV2 and TRBJ1-5; 9 bases are a match to TRBD1. The CDR3 is made up of 15 amino acids. Germline CDR1 SNHLY, CDR2 FYNNEI. The trim removed 9 bases at V and 3 bases at J, leaving 9 bases unmatched. CDR3 bases: TGTGCCAGGACGGAACAGGGGGCGGTCAATCAGCCCCAGCATTTT. It is translated as CARTEQGAVNQPQHF.

V is TRBV29-1 and J is TRBJ1-2; D gene uncertain. Germline-derived CDR1 and CDR2 are SQVTM and ANQGSEA. CDR3 size: 11 residues. Trimming pared 1 base from V and 2 bases from J, leaving 2 bases between. For the CDR3, the DNA is TGCAGCGTTGAAGGGAACTATGGCTACACCTTC. Encoded protein: CSVEGNYGYTF.

The genes are TRBV19 and TRBJ2-1, with D possibly TRBD2 on 5 matching bases. The germline gives CDR1 LNHDA, CDR2 SQIVND (reference sequence). This CDR3 is 15 amino acids long. V gave up 3 bases and J gave up 7 bases, with 16 bases separating them. The CDR3 region has the DNA TGTGCCAGTAGTATTGTCCCCCTGGGGAGTAATGAGCAGTTCTTC. Amino acids: CASSIVPLGSNEQFF.

J is TRBJ2-2 and V is TRBV27, with 9 nucleotides matching TRBD2. Germline CDR1 and CDR2: MNHEY and SMNVEV (reference sequence). The CDR3 runs 13 residues. CDR3 coding DNA: TGTGCTGCGGGGGGGCTAAACACCGGGGAGCTGTTTTTT. Translating it yields CAAGGLNTGELFF.

V and J are TRBV27 and TRBJ1-1; D is possibly TRBD1 (5 bases). V lost 5 bases to trimming and J lost 7 bases, with 17 bases between them. CDR3 length: 14 residues. Germline V CDR1 and CDR2: MNHEY, SMNVEV (reference sequence). This CDR3 reads CASSMTGTSVEAFF. CDR3 nucleotides: TGTGCCAGCAGTATGACCGGGACGTCAGTTGAAGCTTTCTTT.

V is TRBV5-6 and J is TRBJ1-1; no firm D call. V was pared by 2 bases and J by 5 bases, with 7 bases between. This CDR3 is 12 amino acids long. The germline V gene encodes CDR1 SGHDT and CDR2 YYEEEE. The CDR3 nucleotides read TGTGCCAGCAGCTTCGAAGATACTGAAGCTTTCTTT. Residues: CASSFEDTEAFF.

The chain combines TRBV7-3 with TRBJ1-1; D possibly corresponds to TRBD1 (5 bases). Germline assignment: CDR1 SGHTA and CDR2 FQGTGA. The CDR3 has 13 residues. V gave up 2 bases and J gave up 3 bases, with 7 bases separating them. CDR3 amino acids: CASSLRGDTEAFF. Here the CDR3 DNA reads TGTGCCAGCAGCTTACGGGGGGACACTGAAGCTTTCTTT.